This passage covers 2 T cell receptor beta chains from one sample sequenced in a study of human T cells and chemical hapten exposure. Time point defined: pre-sensitization, week 0. Treatment described: therapeutic diphenylcyclopropenone sensitization with weekly scalp DPC. TCRdb analysed the RACE reads with MiXCR anew, one entry per CDR3 protein. Among some 51,000 distinct CDR3 sequences listed, about 9% were seen once. The sample here was whole blood, taken in connection with sensitization to the hapten diphenylcyclopropenone (DPC). All receptors derive from a middle-aged woman with alopecia areata. Some clones in this sample may be carry-over from other donors' samples.

This clonotype was observed at least ten times. CDR3 in DNA: TGTGCCAGCAGCGAGCTAGCGGGAACTAGCACAGATACGCAGTATTTT. Translating it yields CASSELAGTSTDTQYF. The chain is built from TRBV7-3 and TRBJ2-3; TRBD2 matches at 9 bases. The V segment lost 5 bases and the J segment 0 bases; nucleotides outside the gene matches: 6. The CDR3 runs to 16 residues. The germline V gene has CDR1 SGHTA and CDR2 FQGTGA. Looking up the rest from reference TRBV7-3 and TRBJ2-3 gives the full variable domain: GAGVSQTPSNKVTEKGKYVELRCDPISGHTALYWYRQSLGQGPEFLIYFQGTGAADDSGLPNDRFFAVRPEGSVSTLKIQRTERGDSAVYLCASSELAGTSTDTQYFGPGTRLTVL.

This clonotype was counted many times. V and J are TRBV7-2 and TRBJ2-5; TRBD2 is a possible D gene (5 bases). The CDR3 length is 10 residues. The germline V gene has CDR1 SGHTA and CDR2 FQGNSA. V lost 8 bases and J lost 7, with 8 bases in between. The CDR3 bases are TGTGCCAGCCCCCGGGGGACCCAGTACTTC. Protein sequence: CASPRGTQYF.